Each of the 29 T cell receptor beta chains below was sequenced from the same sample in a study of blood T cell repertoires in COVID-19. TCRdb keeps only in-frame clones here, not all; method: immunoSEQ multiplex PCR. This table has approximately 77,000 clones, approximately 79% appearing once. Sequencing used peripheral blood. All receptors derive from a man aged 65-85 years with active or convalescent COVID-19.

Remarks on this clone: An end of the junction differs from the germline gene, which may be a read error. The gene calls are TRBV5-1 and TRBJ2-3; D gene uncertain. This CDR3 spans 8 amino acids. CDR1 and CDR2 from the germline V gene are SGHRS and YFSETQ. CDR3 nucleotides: TGCGCCAGCAGCCCAAGAGTGTTT. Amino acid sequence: CASSPRVF.

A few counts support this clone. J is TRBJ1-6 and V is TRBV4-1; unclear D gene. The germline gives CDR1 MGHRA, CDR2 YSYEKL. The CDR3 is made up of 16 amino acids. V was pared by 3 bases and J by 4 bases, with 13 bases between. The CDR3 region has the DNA TGCGCCAGCAGCCAGCCTTTCGTCAGTTATAATTCACCCCTCCACTTT. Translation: CASSQPFVSYNSPLHF.

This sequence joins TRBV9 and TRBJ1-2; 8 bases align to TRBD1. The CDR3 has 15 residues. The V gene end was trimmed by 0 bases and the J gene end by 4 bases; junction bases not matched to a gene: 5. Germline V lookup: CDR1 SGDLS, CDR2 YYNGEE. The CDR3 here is CASSVDRDRSYGYTF. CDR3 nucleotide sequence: TGTGCCAGCAGCGTAGACAGGGACAGGAGCTATGGCTACACCTTC.

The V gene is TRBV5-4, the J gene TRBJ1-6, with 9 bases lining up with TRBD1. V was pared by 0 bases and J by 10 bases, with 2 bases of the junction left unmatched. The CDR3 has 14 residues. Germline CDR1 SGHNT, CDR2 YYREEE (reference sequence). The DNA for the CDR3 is TGTGCCAGCAGCTTGGGGACAGGGGTATCACCCCTCCACTTT. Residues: CASSLGTGVSPLHF.

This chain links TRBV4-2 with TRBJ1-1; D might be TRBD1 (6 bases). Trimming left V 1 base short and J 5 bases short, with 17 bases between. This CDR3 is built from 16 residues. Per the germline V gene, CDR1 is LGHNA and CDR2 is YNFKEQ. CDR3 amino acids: CASSQGVDRRGTEAFF. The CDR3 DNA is TGTGCCAGCAGCCAAGGGGTTGACAGAAGGGGGACTGAAGCTTTCTTT.

The CDR3 reads CASSYRAATNEKLFF. The CDR3 DNA reads TGTGCCAGCAGCTACAGGGCCGCAACTAATGAAAAACTGTTTTTT. The rearrangement uses TRBV7-6 and TRBJ1-4; tentative D call: TRBD1 (6 bases). V lost 4 bases, J lost 0 bases, and 9 bases lay in between. Per germline, CDR1 SGHVS and CDR2 FNYEAQ. The CDR3 totals 15 residues.

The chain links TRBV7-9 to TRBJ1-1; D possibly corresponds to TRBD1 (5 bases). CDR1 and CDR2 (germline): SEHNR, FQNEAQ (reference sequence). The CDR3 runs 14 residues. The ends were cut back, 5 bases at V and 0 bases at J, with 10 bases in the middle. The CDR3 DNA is TGTGCCAGCAGCCCAGGGAACATGAACACTGAAGCTTTCTTT. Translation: CASSPGNMNTEAFF.

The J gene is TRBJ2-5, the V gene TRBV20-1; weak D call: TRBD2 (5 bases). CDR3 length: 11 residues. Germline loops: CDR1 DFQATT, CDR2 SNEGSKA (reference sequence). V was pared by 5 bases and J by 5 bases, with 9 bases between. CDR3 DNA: TGCAGTGCTGGGGAGATGGAGACCCAGTACTTC. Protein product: CSAGEMETQYF.

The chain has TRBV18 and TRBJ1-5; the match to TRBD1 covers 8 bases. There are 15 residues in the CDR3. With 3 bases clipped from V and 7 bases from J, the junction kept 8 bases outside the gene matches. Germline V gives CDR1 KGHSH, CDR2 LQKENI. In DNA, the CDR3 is TGTGCCAGCTCACCCGACTCAGGGGGCCGGCAGCCCCAGCATTTT. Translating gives CASSPDSGGRQPQHF.

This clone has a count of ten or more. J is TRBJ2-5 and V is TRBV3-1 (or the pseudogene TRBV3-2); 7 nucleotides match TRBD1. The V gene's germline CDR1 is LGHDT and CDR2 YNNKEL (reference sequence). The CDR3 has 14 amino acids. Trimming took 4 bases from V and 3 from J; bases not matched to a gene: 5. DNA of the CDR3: TGTGCCAGCAGCCGGGAACAGGGGAAAGAGACCCAGTACTTC. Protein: CASSREQGKETQYF.

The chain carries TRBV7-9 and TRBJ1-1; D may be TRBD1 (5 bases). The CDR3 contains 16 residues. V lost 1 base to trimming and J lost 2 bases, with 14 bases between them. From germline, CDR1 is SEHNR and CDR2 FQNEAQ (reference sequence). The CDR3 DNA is TGTGCCAGCAGCTTAGGAGCAGGGCCCGCCAACACTGAAGCTTTCTTT. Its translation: CASSLGAGPANTEAFF.

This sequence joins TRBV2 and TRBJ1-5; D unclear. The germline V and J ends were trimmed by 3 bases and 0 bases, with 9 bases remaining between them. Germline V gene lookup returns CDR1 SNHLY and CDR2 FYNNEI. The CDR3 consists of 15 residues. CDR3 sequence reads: CASSDQRYSNQPQHF. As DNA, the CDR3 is TGTGCCAGCAGTGATCAACGGTATAGCAATCAGCCCCAGCATTTT.

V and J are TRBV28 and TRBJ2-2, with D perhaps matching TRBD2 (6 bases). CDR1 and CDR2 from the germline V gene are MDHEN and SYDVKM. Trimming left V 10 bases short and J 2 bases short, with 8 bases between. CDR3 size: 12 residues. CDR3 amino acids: CATGDNTGELFF. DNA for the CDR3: TGTGCCACGGGGGATAACACCGGGGAGCTGTTTTTT.

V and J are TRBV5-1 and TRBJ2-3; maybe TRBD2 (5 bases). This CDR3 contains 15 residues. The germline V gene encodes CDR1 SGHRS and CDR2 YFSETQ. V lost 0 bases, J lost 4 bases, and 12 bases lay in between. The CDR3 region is CASSLVVEGPDTQYF. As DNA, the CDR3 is TGCGCCAGCAGCTTGGTAGTAGAGGGCCCAGATACGCAGTATTTT.

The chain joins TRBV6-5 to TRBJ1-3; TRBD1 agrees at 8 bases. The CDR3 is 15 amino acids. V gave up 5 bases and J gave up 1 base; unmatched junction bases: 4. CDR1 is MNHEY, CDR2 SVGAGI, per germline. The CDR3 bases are TGTGCCAGCAGTCGGACAGGGCGTTCTGGAAACACCATATATTTT. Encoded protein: CASSRTGRSGNTIYF.

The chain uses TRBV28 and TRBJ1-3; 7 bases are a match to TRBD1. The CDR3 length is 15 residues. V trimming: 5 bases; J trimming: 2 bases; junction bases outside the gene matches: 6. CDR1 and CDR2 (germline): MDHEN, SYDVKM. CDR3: CASSPPGTAGNTIYF. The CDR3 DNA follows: TGTGCCAGCAGTCCCCCCGGGACAGCTGGAAACACCATATATTTT.

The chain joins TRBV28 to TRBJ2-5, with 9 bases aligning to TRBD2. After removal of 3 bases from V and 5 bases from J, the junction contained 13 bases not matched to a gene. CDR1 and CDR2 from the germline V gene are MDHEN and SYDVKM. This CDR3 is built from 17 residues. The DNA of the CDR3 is TGTGCCAGCAGTTTGTGGCGGGCAGCGGGGGGTGGGGAGACCCAGTACTTC. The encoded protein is CASSLWRAAGGGETQYF.

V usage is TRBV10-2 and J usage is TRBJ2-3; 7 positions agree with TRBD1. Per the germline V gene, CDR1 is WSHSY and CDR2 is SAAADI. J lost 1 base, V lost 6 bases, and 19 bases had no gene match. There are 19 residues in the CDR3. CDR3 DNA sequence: TGCGCCAGCAGGGGAACAGGGGCCAGAAGTATTGGGGGCACAGATACGCAGTATTTT. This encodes CASRGTGARSIGGTDTQYF.

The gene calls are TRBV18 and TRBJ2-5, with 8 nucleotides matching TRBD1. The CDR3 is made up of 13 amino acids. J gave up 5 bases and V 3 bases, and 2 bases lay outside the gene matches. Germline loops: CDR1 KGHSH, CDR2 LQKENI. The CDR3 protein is CASSPNRGETQYF. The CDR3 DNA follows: TGTGCCAGCTCACCGAACAGGGGGGAGACCCAGTACTTC.

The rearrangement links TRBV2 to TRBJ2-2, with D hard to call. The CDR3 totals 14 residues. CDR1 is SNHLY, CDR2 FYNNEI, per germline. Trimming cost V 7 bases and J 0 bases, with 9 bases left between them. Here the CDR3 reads CASNRDTNTGELFF. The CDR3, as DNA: TGTGCCAGCAACCGCGATACGAACACCGGGGAGCTGTTTTTT.

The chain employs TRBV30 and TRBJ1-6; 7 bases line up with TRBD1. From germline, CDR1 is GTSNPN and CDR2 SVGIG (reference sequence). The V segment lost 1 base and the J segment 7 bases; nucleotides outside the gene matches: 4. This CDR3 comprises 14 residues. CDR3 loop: CAWSEQDRNSPLHF. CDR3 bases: TGTGCCTGGAGTGAGCAGGACAGGAATTCACCCCTCCACTTT.

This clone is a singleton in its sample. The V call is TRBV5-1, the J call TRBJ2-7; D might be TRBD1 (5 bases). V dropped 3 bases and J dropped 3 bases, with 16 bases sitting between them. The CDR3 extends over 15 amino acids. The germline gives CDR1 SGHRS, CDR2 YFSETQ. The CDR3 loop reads CASSSPQAHHYEQYF. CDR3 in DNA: TGCGCCAGCAGCTCCCCACAGGCCCACCACTACGAGCAGTACTTC.

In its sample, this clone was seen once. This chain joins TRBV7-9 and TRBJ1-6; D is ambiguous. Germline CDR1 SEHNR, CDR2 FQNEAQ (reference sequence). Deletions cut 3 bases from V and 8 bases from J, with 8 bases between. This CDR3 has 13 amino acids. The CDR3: CASSFSPDSPLHF. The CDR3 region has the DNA TGTGCCAGCAGCTTCTCCCCCGATTCACCCCTCCACTTT.

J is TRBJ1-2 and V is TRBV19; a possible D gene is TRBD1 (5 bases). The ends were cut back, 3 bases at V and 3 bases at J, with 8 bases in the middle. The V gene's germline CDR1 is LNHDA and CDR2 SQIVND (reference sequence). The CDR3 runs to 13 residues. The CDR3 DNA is TGTGCCAGTAGTATTACAGGCGACTATGGCTACACCTTC. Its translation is CASSITGDYGYTF.

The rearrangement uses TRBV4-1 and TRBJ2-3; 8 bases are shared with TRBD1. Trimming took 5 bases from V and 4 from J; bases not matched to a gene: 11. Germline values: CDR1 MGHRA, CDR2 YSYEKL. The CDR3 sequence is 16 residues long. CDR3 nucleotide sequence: TGCGCCAGCAGCTCCAAACCCGTACAGGGGGCAGATACGCAGTATTTT. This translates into CASSSKPVQGADTQYF.

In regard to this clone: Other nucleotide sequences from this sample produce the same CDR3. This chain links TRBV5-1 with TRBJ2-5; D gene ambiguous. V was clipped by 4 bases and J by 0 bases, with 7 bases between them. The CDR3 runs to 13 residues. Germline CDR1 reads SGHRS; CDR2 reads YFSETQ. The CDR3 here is CASSLEYQETQYF. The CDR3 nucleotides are TGCGCCAGCAGCCTAGAGTACCAAGAGACCCAGTACTTC.

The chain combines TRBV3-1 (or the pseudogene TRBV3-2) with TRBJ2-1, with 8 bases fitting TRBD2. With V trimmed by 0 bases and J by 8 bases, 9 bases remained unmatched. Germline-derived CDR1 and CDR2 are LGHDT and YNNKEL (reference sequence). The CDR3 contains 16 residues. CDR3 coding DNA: TGTGCCAGCAGCCAAGATCGTCGGGGGGGCGTGGATGAGCAGTTCTTC. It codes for CASSQDRRGGVDEQFF.

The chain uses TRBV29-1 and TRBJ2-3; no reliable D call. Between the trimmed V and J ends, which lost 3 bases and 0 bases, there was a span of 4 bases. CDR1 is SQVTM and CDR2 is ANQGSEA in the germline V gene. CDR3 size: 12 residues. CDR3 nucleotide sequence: TGCAGCGTTGAGTCGAGCACAGATACGCAGTATTTT. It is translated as CSVESSTDTQYF.

The chain's CDR3 is CASDMDTPIKPQHF. CDR3 nucleotide sequence: TGTGCCAGCGATATGGACACCCCAATCAAGCCCCAGCATTTT. This chain connects TRBV6-5 to TRBJ1-5; D possibly corresponds to TRBD1 (5 bases). CDR1 MNHEY and CDR2 SVGAGI come from the germline V gene. The CDR3 length is 14 residues. V dropped 8 bases and J dropped 8 bases, with 19 bases sitting between them.